The present entry profiles one TCR beta chain with its context. Which antigen it targets is not known. Base qualities are not at hand, and no much larger clone is one base apart. The entry originates in a study of beta chain features in type 1 diabetes (dated by TCRdb to the late 2010s). Study-wide context: Patients and healthy donors did not differ in mean age, gender distribution, total cell number or subset yield. A total of over 90,000,000 sorted cells were examined across all samples, and a strong correlation was observed between cell number per subset and RNA yield. The study compared the TCRB repertoires of sorted circulating CD4+ T cell subsets in recently diagnosed type 1 diabetes patients with those in matched healthy donors. Whereas all 28 donors provided naive and central memory subsets, regulatory and stem cell-like memory subsets were isolated from just 8 patients and about 8 healthy donors.

The High Capacity cDNA Reverse Transcription Kit was used to reverse transcribe all of the isolated RNA, meaning that expressed TCRB transcripts were what got sequenced. Naive, central memory and regulatory T cell samples underwent deep immunoSEQ sequencing, averaging about 3.57 million total reads per sample. After sorted cells were lysed in RLT buffer, RNA was extracted with DNase-treated RNeasy Micro or Mini kits, with the choice depending on cell number. To prevent cross-contamination, every cell subset was processed on its own, while patient and healthy donor samples were processed together. Using the immunoSEQ multiplex PCR, TCRB sequences were amplified from cDNA into 87-bp fragments spanning the CDR3 region. Amplicons were sequenced on the Illumina HiSeq platform. Under the source paper's analysis protocol: Synthetic template baselines were used to correct PCR bias computationally, reads within Hamming distance 2 were collapsed together, and singletons that could not be merged were discarded. By aligning reads against IMGT, V, D and J genes, CDR3 length, and insertions or deletions at six rearrangement sites were assigned. Clonotype counts were normalized to sorted cell number within each subset before computing true diversity and Gini coefficients with the tcR R package. The overlap coefficient, calculated on TCRB nucleotide sequences, was used to quantify repertoire sharing. TCRdb carries this immuneACCESS record with in-frame sequences only. Its versions omit some clonotypes, under half of them owing to an unresolved V gene in the studies checked, with the rest unexplained. D and trimming come from the DNA, and the V and J calls and clone size come from that table. Here the sample has more than 150,000 clones; roughly 10% occur a single time. The top ten clonotypes cover approximately 2% of the sample.

Each donor gave one peripheral blood draw, roughly 110 mL on average, collected into heparinised tubes. Using a panel that included CD45RO, CCR7, CD25, CD127, CD95 and CD27, naive, central memory, regulatory and stem cell-like memory CD4+ T cells were sorted on a BD FACSAria II. All sorted populations exceeded 98% purity. PBMCs were isolated immediately by Lymphoprep density gradient centrifugation and stained directly without culture. So that batch effects would be minimized, each experiment stained and sorted samples in pairs, pairing one healthy donor with one patient. Results the study describes overall, beyond this receptor: PCR might favor shorter templates, but patient and control samples were amplified and corrected together, so any skew would affect both groups equally. The naive, central memory and regulatory TCRB repertoires appeared to resemble one another more closely among patients than among healthy donors. HLA sub-analyses involved small numbers of individuals, so any influence of HLA type on TCRB rearrangement remained unresolved. Patients with type 1 diabetes made fewer insertions and deleted more nucleotides at VDJ recombination sites, implying thymic rearrangement abnormalities. Because cDNA was sequenced instead of genomic DNA, highly expressing activated cells could be over-represented, though the groups showed no difference in activation or CD3 levels. Type 1 diabetes patients showed a moderate but significant shortening of TCRB CDR3 length in all four CD4+ subsets.

CDR1 and CDR2 are read off the germline V gene as SNHLY and FYNNEI. The CDR3 spans 15 residues, from the cysteine through the phenylalanine. The kept DNA is CDR3 alone, 45 bases in frame from the first base. From V the trimming removes 7 bases and from J it removes 7 bases, while the gene matches leave 12 bases of the junction unaccounted for. The sequenced material came from central memory CD4+ T cells from blood. This TCR was sampled from a man between 18 and 29 years old in good health. The chain joins TRBV2 to TRBJ1-4; 7 bases in the junction line up with TRBD1. The nucleotide sequence reads TGTGCCAGCAACACAGGGGCAGGGCGAAGTGAAAAACTGTTTTTT. This encodes CASNTGAGRSEKLFF.